The following is a TCR beta chain sequence with its context. The antigen is unknown. 13 Jbeta primers and 60 Vbeta primers were used for the PCR. The assay was immunoSEQ multiplex PCR, and TCRdb's table has in-frame clones only and misses some. Counted here are fewer than 200,000 clones, around 82% occurring once; the ten biggest clones make up about 1%. Everyone who donated was a healthy bone marrow donor. This specimen comes from a study of cytomegalovirus exposure and HLA in healthy donors. Study-wide results and limits: Most likely, a cluster of highly shared sequence variants arose as a sequencing artifact. Most subjects had HLA-A and HLA-B alleles reportedly predicted accurately by TCR beta sequences. Cytomegalovirus-associated status was assigned to around 160 TCR beta chains.

J was trimmed by 5 bases and V by 0 bases; bases with no gene match: 1. CDR3 size: 14 residues. CDR1 LNHNV and CDR2 YYDKDF come from the germline V gene (reference sequence). The sample taken for sequencing was PBMCs. The chain links TRBV15 to TRBJ2-5; TRBD1 matches 9 bases. The sequence derives from a young man in good health and CMV-seronegative. The CDR3 DNA reads TGTGCCACCAGCAGAGACGGACAGGGGGAGACCCAGTACTTC. It specifies CATSRDGQGETQYF.